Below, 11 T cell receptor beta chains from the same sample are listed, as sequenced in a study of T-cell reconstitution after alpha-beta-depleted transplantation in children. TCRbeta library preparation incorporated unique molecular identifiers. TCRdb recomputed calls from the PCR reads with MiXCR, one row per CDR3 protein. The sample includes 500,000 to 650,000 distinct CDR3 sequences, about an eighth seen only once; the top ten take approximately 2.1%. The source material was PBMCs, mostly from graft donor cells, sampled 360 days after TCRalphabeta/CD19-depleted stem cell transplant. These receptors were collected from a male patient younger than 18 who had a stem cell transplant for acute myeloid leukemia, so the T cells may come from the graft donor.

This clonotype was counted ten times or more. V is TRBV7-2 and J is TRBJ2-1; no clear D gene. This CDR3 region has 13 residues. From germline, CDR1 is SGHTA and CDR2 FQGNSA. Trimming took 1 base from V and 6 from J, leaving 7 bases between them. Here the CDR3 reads CASSLGWSNEQFF. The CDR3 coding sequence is TGTGCCAGCAGCTTAGGATGGTCCAATGAGCAGTTCTTC.

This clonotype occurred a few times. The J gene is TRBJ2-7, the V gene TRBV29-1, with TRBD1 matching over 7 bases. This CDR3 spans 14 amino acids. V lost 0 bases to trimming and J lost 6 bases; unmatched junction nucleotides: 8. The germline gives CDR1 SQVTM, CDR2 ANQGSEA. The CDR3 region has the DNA TGCAGCGTTGAAGATCCCCACAGGGGTACCGAGCAGTACTTC. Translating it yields CSVEDPHRGTEQYF.

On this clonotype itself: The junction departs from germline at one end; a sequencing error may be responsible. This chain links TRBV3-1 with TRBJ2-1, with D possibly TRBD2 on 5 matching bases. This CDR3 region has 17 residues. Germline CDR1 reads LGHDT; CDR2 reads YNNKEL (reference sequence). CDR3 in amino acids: CASCQPPLGNNCNEQFF. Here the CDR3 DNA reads TGTGCCAGCTGCCAACCCCCACTAGGGAATAATTGCAATGAGCAGTTCTTC.

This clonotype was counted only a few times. CDR3 nucleotide sequence: TGCAGCGTGGACACAGGGTACAATGAGCAGTTCTTC. Its protein product is CSVDTGYNEQFF. The chain combines TRBV29-1 with TRBJ2-1, with a tentative D call TRBD1 (6 bases). V was trimmed by 6 bases and J by 4 bases, leaving 10 bases between them. The germline CDR1 and CDR2 sequences are SQVTM and ANQGSEA. The CDR3 loop spans 12 amino acids.

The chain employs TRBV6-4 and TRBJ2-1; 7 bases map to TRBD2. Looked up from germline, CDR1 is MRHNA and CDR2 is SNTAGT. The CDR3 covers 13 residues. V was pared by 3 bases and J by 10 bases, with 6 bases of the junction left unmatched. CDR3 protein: CASSEAGENEQFF. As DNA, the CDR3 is TGTGCCAGCAGTGAGGCGGGAGAGAACGAGCAGTTCTTC.

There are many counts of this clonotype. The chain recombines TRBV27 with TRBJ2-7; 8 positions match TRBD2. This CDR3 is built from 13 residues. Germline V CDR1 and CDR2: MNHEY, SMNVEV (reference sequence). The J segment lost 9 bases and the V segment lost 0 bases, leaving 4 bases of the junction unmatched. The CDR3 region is CASSLSSLAVQYF. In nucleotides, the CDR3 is TGTGCCAGCAGTTTATCCTCACTAGCGGTGCAGTACTTC.

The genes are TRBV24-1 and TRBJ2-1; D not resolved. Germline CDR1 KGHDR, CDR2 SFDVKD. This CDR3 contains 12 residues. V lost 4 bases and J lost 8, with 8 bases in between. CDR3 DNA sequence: TGTGCCACCAGTGACCCTTACTATGAGCAGTTCTTC. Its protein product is CATSDPYYEQFF.

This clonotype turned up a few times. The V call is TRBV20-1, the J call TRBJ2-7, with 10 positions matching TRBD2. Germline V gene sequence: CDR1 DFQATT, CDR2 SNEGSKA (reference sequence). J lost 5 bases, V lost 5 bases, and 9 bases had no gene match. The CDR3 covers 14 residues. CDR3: CSAFFSGRINEQYF. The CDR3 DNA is TGCAGTGCTTTCTTTAGCGGGAGGATAAACGAGCAGTACTTC.

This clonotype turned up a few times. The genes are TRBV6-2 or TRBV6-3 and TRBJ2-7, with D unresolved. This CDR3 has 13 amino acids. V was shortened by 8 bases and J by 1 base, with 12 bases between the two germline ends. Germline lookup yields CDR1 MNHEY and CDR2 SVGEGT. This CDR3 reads CASRSIWSYEQYF. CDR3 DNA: TGTGCCAGCCGATCGATTTGGTCCTACGAGCAGTACTTC.

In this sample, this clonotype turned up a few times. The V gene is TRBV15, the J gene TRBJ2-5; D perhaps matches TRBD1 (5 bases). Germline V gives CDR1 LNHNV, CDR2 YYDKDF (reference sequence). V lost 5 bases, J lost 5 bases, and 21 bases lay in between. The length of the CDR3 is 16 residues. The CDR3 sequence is CATSPTSTVRRETQYF. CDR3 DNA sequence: TGTGCCACCAGCCCTACTTCGACAGTAAGGCGGGAGACCCAGTACTTC. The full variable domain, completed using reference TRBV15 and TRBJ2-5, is DAMVIQNPRYQVTQFGKPVTLSCSQTLNHNVMYWYQQKSSQAPKLLFHYYDKDFNNEADTPDNFQSRRPNTSFCFLDIRSPGLGDTAMYLCATSPTSTVRRETQYFGPGTRLLVL.

In DNA, the CDR3 is TGTGCCAGCAGCACATTGCCGTGGGACGGCCACGATACGCAGTATTTT. Amino acid sequence: CASSTLPWDGHDTQYF. The rearrangement uses TRBV7-3 and TRBJ2-3, with D perhaps TRBD1 or TRBD2 (5 bases each). CDR1 and CDR2 from the germline V gene are SGHTA and FQGTGA. The CDR3 runs to 16 residues. The V and J ends lost 5 bases and 6 bases respectively, with 21 bases between them.